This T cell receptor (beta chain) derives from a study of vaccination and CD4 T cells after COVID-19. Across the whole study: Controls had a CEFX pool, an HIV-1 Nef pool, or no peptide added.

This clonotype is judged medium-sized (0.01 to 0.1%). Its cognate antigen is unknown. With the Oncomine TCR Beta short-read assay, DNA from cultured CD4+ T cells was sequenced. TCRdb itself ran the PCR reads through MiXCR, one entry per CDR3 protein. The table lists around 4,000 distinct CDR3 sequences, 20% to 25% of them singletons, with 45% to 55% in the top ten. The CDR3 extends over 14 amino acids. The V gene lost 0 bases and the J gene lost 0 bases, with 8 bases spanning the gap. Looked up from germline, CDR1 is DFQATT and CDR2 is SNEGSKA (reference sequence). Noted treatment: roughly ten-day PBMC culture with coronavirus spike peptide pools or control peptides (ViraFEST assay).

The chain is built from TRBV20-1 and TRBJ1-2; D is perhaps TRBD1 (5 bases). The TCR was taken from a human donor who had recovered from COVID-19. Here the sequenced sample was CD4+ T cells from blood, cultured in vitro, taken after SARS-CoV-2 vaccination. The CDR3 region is CSARDPGANYGYTF. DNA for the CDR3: TGCAGTGCTAGAGATCCGGGGGCTAACTATGGCTACACCTTC.